A single sample gave rise to the 9 T cell receptor beta chains below, sequenced in a study of cytomegalovirus exposure and HLA in healthy donors. The primer mix had 60 Vbeta and 13 Jbeta primers. TCRdb's table, derived via immunoSEQ multiplex PCR, lists solely in-frame clones and lacks some. The sample yields around 190,000 clones, over 70% seen once. Sequencing input: PBMCs. The source is a man aged 40-55 years in good health and CMV-seronegative.

This chain links TRBV19 with TRBJ2-2; D remains ambiguous. CDR1 is LNHDA, CDR2 SQIVND, per germline (reference sequence). The V end lost 4 bases, the J end lost 6 bases, and 12 bases lay between the germline ends. The CDR3 runs 14 residues. In DNA form, the CDR3 reads TGTGCCAGTAGTAAATCAGGAATTCCCGGGGAGCTGTTTTTT. It codes for CASSKSGIPGELFF. The variable domain in full, with the rest retrieved from reference TRBV19 and TRBJ2-2, is DGGITQSPKYLFRKEGQNVTLSCEQNLNHDAMYWYRQDPGQGLRLIYYSQIVNDFQKGDIAEGYSVSREKKESFPLTVTSAQKNPTAFYLCASSKSGIPGELFFGEGSRLTVL.

The chain couples TRBV10-3 to TRBJ2-5; tentative D call: TRBD2 (5 bases). The ends were cut back, 6 bases at V and 0 bases at J, with 8 bases in the middle. CDR1 is ENHRY and CDR2 is SYGVKD in the germline V gene. The CDR3 is 13 residues long. CDR3 in DNA: TGTGCCATCAGGGGAGCGTACCAAGAGACCCAGTACTTC. It is translated as CAIRGAYQETQYF.

This clone has a single count. The DNA of the CDR3 is TGTGCCAGCAGCTTCCCGGGACAGGGGGGCGCCAGCGGCAATGAGCAGTTCTTC. Its protein is CASSFPGQGGASGNEQFF. The rearrangement joins TRBV21-1 to TRBJ2-1; whether TRBD1, the table's D call, matches the DNA was not checked. TRBV21-1 is recorded as a pseudogene. The CDR3 runs to 18 residues.

The chain employs TRBV23-1 and TRBJ2-7, with 8 positions matching TRBD2. TRBV23-1 counts as an open reading frame of uncertain function. The J segment lost 2 bases and the V segment lost 0 bases, leaving 0 bases of the junction unmatched. This CDR3 spans 14 amino acids. CDR3 nucleotides: TGCGCCAGCAGTCAATCTAGCGGGACCTACGAGCAGTACTTC. This codes for CASSQSSGTYEQYF.

This sequence joins TRBV10-1 and TRBJ2-1; 8 positions agree with TRBD1. V was pared by 4 bases and J by 9 bases, with 5 bases of the junction left unmatched. CDR1 and CDR2 (germline): WNHNN, SYGVQD (reference sequence). The CDR3 contains 13 residues. The CDR3 protein is CASSADRGSEQFF. CDR3 nucleotides: TGCGCCAGCAGTGCCGACAGGGGCAGTGAGCAGTTCTTC.

The chain joins TRBV10-2 to TRBJ1-2; tentative D call: TRBD1 (6 bases). V gave up 3 bases and J gave up 8 bases, with 13 bases separating them. The CDR3 runs to 13 residues. Germline CDR1 is WSHSY and CDR2 is SAAADI. In DNA form, the CDR3 reads TGCGCCAGCAGTGAACAGGGTCTTGGGGGCTACACCTTC. Translation: CASSEQGLGGYTF.

The chain links TRBV18 to TRBJ2-5; TRBD1 matches at 7 bases. The CDR3 length is 15 residues. Germline values: CDR1 KGHSH, CDR2 LQKENI. Unmatched junction bases numbered 5, after V lost 0 bases and J lost 4 bases. CDR3: CASSPPGQLRETQYF. The CDR3 bases are TGTGCCAGCTCACCACCGGGACAGCTACGAGAGACCCAGTACTTC. The full variable domain, with the rest looked up from reference TRBV18 and TRBJ2-5, is NAGVMQNPRHLVRRRGQEARLRCSPMKGHSHVYWYRQLPEEGLKFMVYLQKENIIDESGMPKERFSAEFPKEGPSILRIQQVVRGDSAAYFCASSPPGQLRETQYFGPGTRLLVL.

This clone was recorded once. Sequence at one end of the junction differs from germline and may be a read error. This sequence joins TRBV11-2 and TRBJ1-6; TRBD1 matches at 8 bases. Germline-derived CDR1 and CDR2 are SGHAT and FQNNGV. This CDR3 has 14 amino acids. This CDR3 is CVSSTQGARSPLHF. The CDR3, as DNA: TGTGTCAGCAGCACTCAGGGGGCGCGTTCACCCCTCCACTTT.

The chain employs TRBV9 and TRBJ2-3; 14 bases are a match to TRBD2. In germline, CDR1 is SGDLS, CDR2 YYNGEE. V was clipped by 0 bases and J by 4 bases; unmatched bases: 1. The CDR3 runs 16 residues. CDR3 protein: CASSVGGLAGADTQYF. For the CDR3, the DNA is TGTGCCAGCAGCGTAGGGGGACTAGCGGGGGCAGATACGCAGTATTTT.